This TCR beta chain derives from a study of cytomegalovirus exposure and HLA in healthy donors. Study at large: Assignment to the Caucasian-associated ancestry cluster applied to around 82% of the approximately 380 genotyped donors. The study's findings and limits: A later analysis showed that HLA-associated TCR beta chains had undergone more clonal expansion than equally common others. In most subjects, TCR beta sequences reportedly gave accurate predictions of HLA-A and HLA-B alleles. For most TCR beta V segments, an earlier analysis put the productive rate at about 90% or about 30% of the time.

CDR1 is LNHDA and CDR2 is SQIVND in the germline V gene (reference sequence). Trimming shortened V by 3 bases and J by 0 bases, and 8 bases separated the two germline ends. The CDR3 is made up of 15 amino acids. In regard to this clone: The antigen is not known.

Primers for the PCR totalled 60 Vbeta and 13 Jbeta. Data came from immunoSEQ multiplex PCR; TCRdb stores just in-frame clones and leaves some out. The data show 100,000 to 150,000 clones, about 76% seen once. The chain carries TRBV19 and TRBJ2-2; D not resolved. The sequence was collected from an older woman in good health and CMV-seropositive. The sequenced sample consisted of PBMCs. This CDR3 reads CASSIMLTNTGELFF. The CDR3 DNA reads as TGTGCCAGTAGTATTATGTTAACGAACACCGGGGAGCTGTTTTTT. The full variable domain, in which reference TRBV19 and TRBJ2-2 provide the parts outside the CDR3, is DGGITQSPKYLFRKEGQNVTLSCEQNLNHDAMYWYRQDPGQGLRLIYYSQIVNDFQKGDIAEGYSVSREKKESFPLTVTSAQKNPTAFYLCASSIMLTNTGELFFGEGSRLTVL.